Shown below are 7 T cell receptor beta chains from a single sample sequenced in a study of cytomegalovirus exposure and HLA in healthy donors. 13 Jbeta primers and 60 Vbeta primers were used for the PCR. Profiling relied on immunoSEQ multiplex PCR, and the TCRdb table lists in-frame clones only, not all of them. The data contain around 160,000 clones, around 73% of them seen just once; the ten biggest clones take up about 1.5%. What was sequenced was PBMCs. The source of these receptors is a male donor in good health and CMV-seronegative.

Of note for this clone: An end of the junction does not agree with germline; a read error may underlie this. The genes are TRBV4-2 and TRBJ1-2; 7 bases map to TRBD1. The germline V gene encodes CDR1 LGHNA and CDR2 YNFKEQ. The CDR3 extends over 14 amino acids. The chain's CDR3 is CASSQPGQYYGYTF. In nucleotides, the CDR3 is TGTGCCAGCAGCCAACCGGGACAGTACTATGGTTACACCTTC.

The table lists this clone with a count of one. CDR3 sequence reads: CAWRITGGFTEAFF. CDR3 DNA: TGTGCCTGGAGGATTACAGGGGGCTTCACTGAAGCTTTCTTT. The chain has TRBV30 and TRBJ1-1, with 9 bases aligning to TRBD1. Germline CDR1 GTSNPN, CDR2 SVGIG (reference sequence). J was trimmed by 4 bases and V by 3 bases; bases with no gene match: 6. The length of the CDR3 is 14 residues. Combining the CDR3 with reference TRBV30 and TRBJ1-1 gives the whole variable domain SQTIHQWPATLVQPVGSPLSLECTVEGTSNPNLYWYRQAAGRGLQLLFYSVGIGQISSEVPQNLSASRPQDRQFILSSKKLLLSDSGFYLCAWRITGGFTEAFFGQGTRLTVV.

The chain combines TRBV9 with TRBJ2-7, with D hard to call. Germline V gives CDR1 SGDLS, CDR2 YYNGEE. With 1 base removed from V and 1 base from J, the gap between germline ends came to 6 bases. There are 13 residues in the CDR3. This CDR3 is CASSVSQSYEQYF. CDR3 DNA sequence: TGTGCCAGCAGCGTATCTCAGTCCTACGAGCAGTACTTC. The full variable domain, its missing parts supplied by reference TRBV9 and TRBJ2-7, is DSGVTQTPKHLITATGQRVTLRCSPRSGDLSVYWYQQSLDQGLQFLIQYYNGEERAKGNILERFSAQQFPDLHSELNLSSLELGDSALYFCASSVSQSYEQYFGPGTRLTVT.

The rearrangement joins TRBV6-5 to TRBJ1-1; 8 bases match TRBD1. The junction had 9 bases not matched to a gene; V was cut back by 3 bases and J by 3 bases. Germline CDR1 and CDR2: MNHEY and SVGAGI. The CDR3 consists of 16 residues. CDR3 bases: TGTGCCAGCAGTTATTCGTCCAGGGGGCCGGACACTGAAGCTTTCTTT. Translation: CASSYSSRGPDTEAFF.

This chain joins TRBV7-2 and TRBJ2-1; 7 nucleotides agree with TRBD1. This CDR3 has 15 residues. J was trimmed by 1 base and V by 5 bases; bases with no gene match: 5. Germline-derived CDR1 and CDR2 are SGHTA and FQGNSA. The CDR3 nucleotides are TGTGCCAGCAGCAAAACGACAGGGTCCTACAATGAGCAGTTCTTC. Protein: CASSKTTGSYNEQFF. The complete variable domain, with remaining parts taken from reference TRBV7-2 and TRBJ2-1, reads GAGVSQSPSNKVTEKGKDVELRCDPISGHTALYWYRQSLGQGLEFLIYFQGNSAPDKSGLPSDRFSAERTGGSVSTLTIQRTQQEDSAVYLCASSKTTGSYNEQFFGPGTRLTVL.

The genes are TRBV30 and TRBJ1-2, with a weak D call TRBD1 (5 bases). Germline CDR1 is GTSNPN and CDR2 is SVGIG (reference sequence). Trimming removed 4 bases at V and 2 bases at J, with 14 bases between. There are 14 residues in the CDR3. The CDR3 nucleotides read TGTGCCTGGAACCGCGGGACGGTAAACTATGGCTACACCTTC. Amino acids: CAWNRGTVNYGYTF. Supplemented by reference TRBV30 and TRBJ1-2, the full variable domain reads SQTIHQWPATLVQPVGSPLSLECTVEGTSNPNLYWYRQAAGRGLQLLFYSVGIGQISSEVPQNLSASRPQDRQFILSSKKLLLSDSGFYLCAWNRGTVNYGYTFGSGTRLTVV.

The chain carries TRBV28 and TRBJ1-1; the D is unclear. Trimming left V 4 bases short and J 1 base short, with 13 bases between. The CDR3 covers 15 residues. The germline V gene encodes CDR1 MDHEN and CDR2 SYDVKM. The CDR3 spells CASSYRGGRNTEAFF. The CDR3 nucleotides read TGTGCCAGCAGTTATCGAGGTGGAAGGAACACTGAAGCTTTCTTT.